Below are 8 T cell receptor beta chains sequenced from a single sample in a study of CD8+ T cells in alopecia areata. The study sorted pooled cutaneous lymph node cells by CD4, CD8alpha, NKG2D, NKG2ACE and other markers. The sequencing template was cDNA reverse transcribed from extracted RNA. TCRdb's table, derived via immunoSEQ multiplex PCR, lists solely in-frame clones and lacks some. The sample shows around 290,000 clones, none of them appearing just once. Sequencing was performed on CD4+ T cells sorted from a lymph node. Receptor source: a C3H/HeJ mouse with alopecia areata. This mouse strain has H2-k as its MHC haplotype.

The sample holds a few counts of this clone. The genes and germline here are from mouse. Read data end 4 residues before the CDR3 end; the end is taken from the germline J gene. The chain couples TRBV13-2 to TRBJ2-1; maybe TRBD1 (6 bases). The CDR3 is 14 residues long. Germline V CDR1 and CDR2: NNHNN, SYGAGS (reference sequence). Trimming shortened V by 3 bases and J by 3 bases, and 10 bases separated the two germline ends. The sequenced CDR3 bases are TGTGCCAGCGGTGGCCGGGACATCTATGCT. The encoded protein is CASGGRDIYA. The entire CDR3 protein reads CASGGRDIYAEQFF.

This clone was detected a few times. Genes and germline come from the mouse. Read data end 4 residues before the CDR3 end; the end is taken from the germline J gene. The rearrangement uses TRBV4 and TRBJ1-2; no clear D. CDR3 length: 13 amino acids. The V gene's germline CDR1 is LGHDT and CDR2 YNNKQL (reference sequence). V dropped 4 bases and J dropped 0 bases, with 6 bases sitting between them. CDR3 bases read: TGTGCCAGCAGCTCCCAAGCAAACTCC. It codes for CASSSQANS. The full-length CDR3 reads as CASSSQANSDYTF. The full variable domain, with the rest looked up from reference TRBV4 and TRBJ1-2, is ETAVFQTPNYHVTQVGNEVSFNCKQTLGHDTMYWYKQDSKKLLKIMFSYNNKQLIVNETVPRRFSPQSSDKAHLNLRIKSVEPEDSAVYLCASSSQANSDYTFGSGTRLLVI.

This clone was counted a few times. Gene names refer to mouse genes. With the read ending 4 residues before the CDR3 end, the germline J gene is used to fill in that end. V and J are TRBV14 and TRBJ2-5; perhaps TRBD1 as D (6 bases). The CDR3 has 14 residues. Deletions cut 2 bases from V and 2 bases from J, with 9 bases between. The germline V gene encodes CDR1 SGHDT and CDR2 FRDEAV. The CDR3 spells CASSLQGGQDTQYF. The part of the CDR3 DNA that was read is TGTGCCAGCAGTTTACAGGGCGGCCAAGAC.

This clone was counted a few times. Gene names are mouse gene names. The DNA ends 4 residues before the CDR3 does, and the rest of the CDR3 is filled in from the germline J gene. This chain connects TRBV17 to TRBJ2-1; 8 bases fit TRBD1. CDR1 and CDR2 from the germline V gene are MNHDT and YYDKIL. The CDR3 totals 14 residues. V lost 6 bases, J lost 2 bases, and 3 bases stayed unmatched. The sequenced CDR3 bases are TGTGCTAGCAGACAGACAGGGGACTATGCT. Translating it yields CASRQTGDYA. Given in full, the CDR3 is CASRQTGDYAEQFF. The variable domain in full, completed from reference TRBV17 and TRBJ2-1, reads DTTVKQNPRYKLARVGKPVNLICSQTMNHDTMYWYQKKPNQAPKLLLFYYDKILNREADTFEKFQSSRPNNSFCSLYIGSAGLEYSAMYLCASRQTGDYAEQFFGPGTRLTVL.

This clone was seen many times. Gene names refer to mouse genes. Distinct nucleotide sequences in the sample also encode this CDR3. CDR3 sequence: CASSRGQGGDTQYF. The sequenced CDR3 bases are TGTGCTAGCAGTAGAGGACAGGGAGGAGAC. J is TRBJ2-5 and V is TRBV17; TRBD1 matches at 7 bases. The DNA ends 4 residues before the CDR3 does, and the rest of the CDR3 is filled in from the germline J gene. Germline V gives CDR1 MNHDT, CDR2 YYDKIL. The length of the CDR3 is 14 residues.

As for this clone: Gene labels here are mouse ones. The read is 4 residues too short to cover the CDR3 end, so that end is filled in from the germline J gene. Other DNA sequences in this sample translate to the same CDR3. V and J are TRBV13-1 and TRBJ2-3, with 13 bases aligning to TRBD2. Germline V gene data show CDR1 as NSHNY and CDR2 as SYGAGN. The CDR3 runs 16 residues. V gave up 3 bases and J gave up 0 bases; unmatched junction bases: 1. The DNA read from the CDR3 is TGTGCCAGCAGTGGGGGACTGGGGGGGAGTGCAGAA. This gives the protein CASSGGLGGSAE. The whole CDR3 region reads CASSGGLGGSAETLYF.

In the case of this clone: Any gene name here is a mouse gene name. With the read ending 4 residues before the CDR3 end, the germline J gene is used to fill in that end. The same CDR3 also results from other DNA sequences found in this sample. The chain recombines TRBV1 with TRBJ2-4; TRBD2 matches 7 bases. Germline CDR1 and CDR2: NSQYPW and LRSPGD (reference sequence). There are 15 residues in the CDR3. The covered CDR3 bases are TGCACCTGCAGTGCAGATCGGGGGGGATTGAAC. Encoded protein: CTCSADRGGLN. The entire CDR3 sequence reads CTCSADRGGLNTLYF.

For this clone: The genes and germline here are from mouse. The CDR3 end is not reached by the read, which stops 4 residues before it; the germline J gene fills it in. Other DNA sequences within the sample encode an identical CDR3. The chain carries TRBV12-1 and TRBJ2-1, with a tentative D call TRBD2 (6 bases). Deletions cut 0 bases from V and 1 base from J, with 6 bases between. The CDR3 runs 14 residues. In germline, CDR1 is SGHSN, CDR2 HYEKVE. The CDR3 loop is CASSLGGNYAEQFF. Partial CDR3 DNA: TGTGCCAGCTCTCTCGGGGGGAACTATGCT.